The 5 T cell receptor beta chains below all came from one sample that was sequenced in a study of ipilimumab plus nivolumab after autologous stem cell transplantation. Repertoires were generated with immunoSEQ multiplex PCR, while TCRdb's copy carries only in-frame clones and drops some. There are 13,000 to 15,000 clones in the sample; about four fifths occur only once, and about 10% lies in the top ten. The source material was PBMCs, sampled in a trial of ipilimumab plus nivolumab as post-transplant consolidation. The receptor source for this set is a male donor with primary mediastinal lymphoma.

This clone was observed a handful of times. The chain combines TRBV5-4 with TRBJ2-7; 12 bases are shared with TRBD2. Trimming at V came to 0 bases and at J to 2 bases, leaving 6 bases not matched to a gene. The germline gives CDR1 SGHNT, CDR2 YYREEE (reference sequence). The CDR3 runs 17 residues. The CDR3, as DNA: TGTGCCAGCAGCTTGGGGGGACTAGCGGGTCTCACCTACGAGCAGTACTTC. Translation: CASSLGGLAGLTYEQYF.

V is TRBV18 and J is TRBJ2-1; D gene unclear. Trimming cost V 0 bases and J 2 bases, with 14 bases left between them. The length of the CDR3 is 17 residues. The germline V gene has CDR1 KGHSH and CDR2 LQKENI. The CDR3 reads CASSPPLQFRPYNEQFF. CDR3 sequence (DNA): TGTGCCAGCTCACCACCGTTACAGTTCAGGCCCTACAATGAGCAGTTCTTC. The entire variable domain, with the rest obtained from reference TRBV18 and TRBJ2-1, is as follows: NAGVMQNPRHLVRRRGQEARLRCSPMKGHSHVYWYRQLPEEGLKFMVYLQKENIIDESGMPKERFSAEFPKEGPSILRIQQVVRGDSAAYFCASSPPLQFRPYNEQFFGPGTRLTVL.

The DNA for the CDR3 is TGTGCCAGCAGTGTGGGACTGGCAAGTGAGCAGTTCTTC. It encodes CASSVGLASEQFF. This chain joins TRBV6-4 and TRBJ2-1, with D possibly TRBD2 on 6 matching bases. Trimming removed 4 bases from V and 9 bases from J, with 13 bases in between. Germline loops: CDR1 MRHNA, CDR2 SNTAGT. This CDR3 has 13 amino acids.

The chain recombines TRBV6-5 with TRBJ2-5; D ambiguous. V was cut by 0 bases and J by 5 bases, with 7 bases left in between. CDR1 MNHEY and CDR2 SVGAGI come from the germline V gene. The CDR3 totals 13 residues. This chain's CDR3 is CASSYSERETQYF. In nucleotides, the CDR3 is TGTGCCAGCAGTTACTCCGAGAGGGAGACCCAGTACTTC.

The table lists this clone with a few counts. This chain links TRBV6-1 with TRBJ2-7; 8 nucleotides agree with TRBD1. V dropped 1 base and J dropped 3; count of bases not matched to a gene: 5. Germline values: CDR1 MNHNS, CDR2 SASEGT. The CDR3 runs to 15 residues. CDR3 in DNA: TGTGCCAGCAGTGAAGGTTGGGGACAGGACTACGAGCAGTACTTC. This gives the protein CASSEGWGQDYEQYF.